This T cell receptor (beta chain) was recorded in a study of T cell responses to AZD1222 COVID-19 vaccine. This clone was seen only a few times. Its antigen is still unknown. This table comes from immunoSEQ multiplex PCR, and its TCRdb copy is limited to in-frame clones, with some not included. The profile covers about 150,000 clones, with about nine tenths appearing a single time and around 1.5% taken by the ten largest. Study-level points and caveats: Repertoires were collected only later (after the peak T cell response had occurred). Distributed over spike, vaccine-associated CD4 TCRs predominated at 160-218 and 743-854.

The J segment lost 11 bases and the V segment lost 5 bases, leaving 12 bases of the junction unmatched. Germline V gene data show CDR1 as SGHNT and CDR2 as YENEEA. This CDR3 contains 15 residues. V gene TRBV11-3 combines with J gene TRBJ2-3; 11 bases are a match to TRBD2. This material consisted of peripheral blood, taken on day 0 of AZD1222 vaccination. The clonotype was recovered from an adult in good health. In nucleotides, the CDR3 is TGTGCCAGCAGCCCCGCGGGGGTAGCGGGGGGGCTGCAGTATTTT. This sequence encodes CASSPAGVAGGLQYF.